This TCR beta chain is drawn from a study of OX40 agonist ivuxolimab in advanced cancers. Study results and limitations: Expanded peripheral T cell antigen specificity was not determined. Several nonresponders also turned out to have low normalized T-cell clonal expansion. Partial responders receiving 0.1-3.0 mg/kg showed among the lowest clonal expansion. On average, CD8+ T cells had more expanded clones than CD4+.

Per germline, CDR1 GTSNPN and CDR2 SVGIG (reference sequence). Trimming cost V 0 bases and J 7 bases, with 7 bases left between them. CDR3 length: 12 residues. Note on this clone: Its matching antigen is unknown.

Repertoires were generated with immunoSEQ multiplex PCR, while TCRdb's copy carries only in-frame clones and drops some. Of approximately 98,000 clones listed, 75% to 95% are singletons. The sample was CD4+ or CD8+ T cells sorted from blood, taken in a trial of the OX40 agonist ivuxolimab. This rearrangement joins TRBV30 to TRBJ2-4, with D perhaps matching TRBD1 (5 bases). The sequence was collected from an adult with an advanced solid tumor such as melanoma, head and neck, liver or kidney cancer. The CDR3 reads CAWSVQGNIQYF. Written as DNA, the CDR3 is TGTGCCTGGAGTGTGCAGGGCAACATTCAGTACTTC.